Listed here are 3 T cell receptor beta chains from one sample, sequenced in a study of cytomegalovirus exposure and HLA in healthy donors. In the PCR, 60 Vbeta and 13 Jbeta primers were used. The repertoire was sequenced with immunoSEQ multiplex PCR; TCRdb's copy has only in-frame clones and lacks some. Altogether 99,000 or so clones are present, 65% to 80% being singletons, with the ten largest covering around 15%. What was sequenced was PBMCs. The receptor source for this set is a man between 60 and 75 years old in good health and CMV-seropositive.

This sequence joins TRBV5-1 and TRBJ2-6, with a weak D call TRBD1 (5 bases). The ends were cut back, 0 bases at V and 4 bases at J, with 17 bases in the middle. The germline V gene has CDR1 SGHRS and CDR2 YFSETQ. The CDR3 extends over 18 amino acids. CDR3 nucleotides: TGCGCCAGCAGCTTGGACGGCAGGGTAGGAGACGGGGCCAACGTCCTGACTTTC. Protein: CASSLDGRVGDGANVLTF.

The V gene is TRBV7-9, the J gene TRBJ1-5, with 9 bases lining up with TRBD1. In germline, CDR1 is SEHNR, CDR2 FQNEAQ (reference sequence). This CDR3 spans 16 amino acids. V dropped 2 bases and J dropped 5; count of bases not matched to a gene: 7. The CDR3 sequence is CASSLTDRGVYQPQHF. The CDR3 nucleotides are TGTGCCAGCAGCTTAACCGACAGGGGGGTGTATCAGCCCCAGCATTTT.

The CDR3 sequence is CASSGRTGPKDDEQFF. CDR3 coding DNA: TGTGCCAGCAGTGGGCGGACAGGGCCAAAGGACGATGAGCAGTTCTTC. This sequence joins TRBV6-1 and TRBJ2-1, with 8 bases identical to TRBD1. Germline assignment: CDR1 MNHNS and CDR2 SASEGT. There are 16 residues in the CDR3. The V gene end was trimmed by 4 bases and the J gene end by 8 bases; junction bases not matched to a gene: 13.